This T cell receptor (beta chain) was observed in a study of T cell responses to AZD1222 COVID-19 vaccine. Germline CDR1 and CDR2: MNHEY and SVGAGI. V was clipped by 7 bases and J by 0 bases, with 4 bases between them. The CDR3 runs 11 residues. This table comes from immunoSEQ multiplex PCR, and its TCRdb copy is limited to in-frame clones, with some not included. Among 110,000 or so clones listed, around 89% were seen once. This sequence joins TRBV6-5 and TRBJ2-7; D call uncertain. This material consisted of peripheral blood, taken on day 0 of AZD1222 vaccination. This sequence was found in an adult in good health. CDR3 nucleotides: TGTGCCAGCACTAACTCCTACGAGCAGTACTTC. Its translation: CASTNSYEQYF.